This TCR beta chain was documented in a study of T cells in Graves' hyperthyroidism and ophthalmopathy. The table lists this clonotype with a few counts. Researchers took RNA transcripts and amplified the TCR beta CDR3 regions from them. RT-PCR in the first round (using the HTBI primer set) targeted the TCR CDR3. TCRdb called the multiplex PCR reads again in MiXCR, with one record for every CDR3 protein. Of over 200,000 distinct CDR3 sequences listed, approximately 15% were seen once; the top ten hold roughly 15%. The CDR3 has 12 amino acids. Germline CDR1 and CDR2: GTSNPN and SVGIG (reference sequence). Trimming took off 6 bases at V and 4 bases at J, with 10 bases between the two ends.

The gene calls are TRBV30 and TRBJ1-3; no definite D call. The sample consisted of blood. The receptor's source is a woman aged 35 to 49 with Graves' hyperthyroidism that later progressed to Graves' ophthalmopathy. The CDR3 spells CACQAPGNTIYF. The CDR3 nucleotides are TGTGCCTGCCAGGCCCCAGGAAACACCATATATTTT.